The 29 T cell receptor beta chains below come from one sample, sequenced in a study of tumor and adjacent non-tumor tissue in lung cancer (dated by TCRdb to 2016 to 2019). Library generation was performed with multiplex PCR. The sequencer listed for this sample is Illumina HiSeq 2500. Following protocols modified from ARM-PCR, the researchers constructed TCRbeta libraries through three rounds of nested PCR with primers (Table S4). TCRdb applied fastp at Q25 and MiXCR to the public reads, then kept only in-frame beta chains. A single entry per CDR3 protein holds the most common genes and DNA from its merged rows. The sample contains 98,000 or so distinct CDR3 sequences, 75% to 90% of them found a single time. About 31% of the sample goes to the ten largest clones. RNA was extracted from bulk unsorted tissue and checked for quality with a NanoDrop ND-1000 and an Agilent 2100. For the normal lung samples, distant non-tumor tissue was collected more than 3 cm away from the tumor edge.

Sequencing was done on a sample of distant non-tumor lung tissue. Receptor source: a man aged 60-69 years with small cell lung cancer.

This clonotype was counted many times. The rearrangement joins TRBV5-4 to TRBJ2-1; D is uncertain. The CDR3 loop spans 12 amino acids. The germline V and J ends were trimmed by 0 bases and 5 bases, with 3 bases remaining between them. Germline CDR1 reads SGHNT; CDR2 reads YYREEE (reference sequence). The CDR3, as DNA: TGTGCCAGCAGCTTGGATAACAATGAGCAGTTCTTC. This sequence encodes CASSLDNNEQFF.

About this clonotype: The conserved phenylalanine or tryptophan is not found at the CDR3 terminus, so this likely reflects a read error. This sequence joins TRBV11-1 and TRBJ2-7; D assignment may be TRBD1 or TRBD2 (5 bases each). The CDR3 spans 15 residues. Germline V gives CDR1 SGHAT, CDR2 FQDESV (reference sequence). CDR3: CTSSVTGTGLYEQYL. The CDR3 DNA reads TGTACCAGCAGCGTCACCGGGACGGGGTTATACGAGCAGTACCTC.

This clonotype has just a few counts. Germline and junction disagree at one end, which may indicate a read error. This chain links TRBV6-1 with TRBJ2-5; perhaps TRBD2 as D (5 bases). CDR1 is MNHNS and CDR2 is SASEGT in the germline V gene. The CDR3 contains 15 residues. The CDR3 coding sequence is TGTGTCAGCAGTGAAGTACCGGACTCACAAGAGACCCAGTACTTC. This encodes CVSSEVPDSQETQYF.

This clonotype was seen at least ten times. This rearrangement joins TRBV7-8 to TRBJ2-1, with D tentatively TRBD1 or TRBD2 (5 bases each). The V end was cut by 4 bases, the J end by 10 bases, with 14 bases between. Germline V gene lookup returns CDR1 SGHVS and CDR2 FQNEAQ. The CDR3 length is 13 residues. The CDR3: CASSSLGDGEQFF. The CDR3 nucleotides are TGTGCCAGCAGCTCACTTGGGGACGGGGAGCAGTTCTTC.

The chain couples TRBV6-2 or TRBV6-3 to TRBJ2-7; TRBD2 agrees at 9 bases. Per the germline V gene, CDR1 is MNHEY and CDR2 is SVGEGT. CDR3 length: 14 residues. This CDR3 is CASRRTSATCEQYV. As DNA, the CDR3 is TGTGCCAGCAGGAGGACTAGCGCAACCTGCGAGCAGTACGTG.

Concerning this clonotype: An end of the junction does not agree with germline; a read error may underlie this. This chain links TRBV5-4 with TRBJ2-1, with D tentatively TRBD2 (7 bases). CDR3 length: 14 amino acids. Germline V lookup: CDR1 SGHNT, CDR2 YYREEE (reference sequence). The CDR3 region has the DNA TGTACCAGCACCGGGGGGACTTCCCAAGGGGGTGCGTTCTTC. Protein product: CTSTGGTSQGGAFF.

This clonotype was found a few times. The chain links TRBV9 to TRBJ2-1; 7 bases line up with TRBD2. CDR1 and CDR2 (germline): SGDLS, YYNGEE. Germline trimming cut 4 bases from V and 2 bases from J; bases unmatched to any gene: 9. The CDR3 sequence is 16 residues long. Written as DNA, the CDR3 is TGTGCCAGCAGCCCGCACGGGGGGAACACCTACAATGAGCAGTTCTTC. Its translation is CASSPHGGNTYNEQFF.

This clonotype turned up a few times. A single base separates this from a much larger clone, so it may be a read error. V usage is TRBV20-1 and J usage is TRBJ2-3; tentative D call: TRBD2 (6 bases). Germline-derived CDR1 and CDR2 are DFQATT and SNEGSKA (reference sequence). Between the trimmed V and J ends, which lost 0 bases and 10 bases, there was a span of 17 bases. The CDR3 totals 14 residues. In DNA, the CDR3 is TGCAGTGCTAGAGATGGGGACTCAGGCCCTGCGCAGTATTTT. Translated: CSARDGDSGPAQYF.

Remarks on this clonotype: The junction differs from germline at one of its ends, possibly a read error. The chain recombines TRBV11-1 with TRBJ2-1, with TRBD2 identical over 11 bases. The CDR3 runs 18 residues. CDR1 and CDR2 (germline): SGHAT, FQDESV (reference sequence). The CDR3 sequence: CASSSESSTSGSGNEHLF. In DNA, the CDR3 is TGTGCCAGCAGCTCAGAATCGAGTACTAGCGGGAGTGGTAATGAGCACTTATTC.

This rearrangement joins TRBV5-1 to TRBJ2-1, with TRBD1 matching 7 bases. The CDR3 has 15 amino acids. V shed 9 bases, J shed 2 bases, and the junction held 11 bases outside the gene matches. Per the germline V gene, CDR1 is SGHRS and CDR2 is YFSETQ. CDR3 DNA sequence: TGCGCCACCACGACAGGGCACGGTCCCTACAATGAGCAGTTCTTC. Its translation: CATTTGHGPYNEQFF.

The CDR3: CASSLGAGVAGYTF. CDR3 in DNA: TGCGCCAGCAGCTTGGGGGCAGGGGTCGCTGGCTACACCTTC. V and J are TRBV5-1 and TRBJ1-2, with D perhaps TRBD1 (6 bases). Trimming took 0 bases from V and 7 from J, leaving 13 bases between them. Germline-derived CDR1 and CDR2 are SGHRS and YFSETQ. This CDR3 contains 14 residues.

About this clonotype itself: At one end, the junction sequence differs from germline, possibly due to a read error. The J gene is TRBJ2-5, the V gene TRBV5-5, with D tentatively TRBD2 (6 bases). Germline V gene sequence: CDR1 SGHKS, CDR2 YYEKEE (reference sequence). The CDR3 spans 13 residues. The CDR3 DNA is TGTGTCAGCATCACGGGCATTCGGGAGACACAGTACTTC. Its protein product is CVSITGIRETQYF. The full variable domain, with the rest looked up from reference TRBV5-5 and TRBJ2-5, is DAGVTQSPTHLIKTRGQQVTLRCSPISGHKSVSWYQQVLGQGPQFIFQYYEKEERGRGNFPDRFSARQFPNYSSELNVNALLLGDSALYLCVSITGIRETQYFGPGTRLLVL.

This chain connects TRBV5-4 to TRBJ2-3, with 10 bases that match TRBD2. The CDR3 totals 16 residues. The germline gives CDR1 SGHNT, CDR2 YYREEE (reference sequence). The J segment lost 4 bases and the V segment lost 6 bases, leaving 11 bases of the junction unmatched. The CDR3 reads CASIPTSSGSSDTQYF. DNA of the CDR3: TGTGCCAGCATCCCGACCTCTAGCGGGAGCTCAGATACGCAGTATTTT.

Regarding this clonotype: A much larger clone is a single base away; this may be a read error. The chain is built from TRBV6-4 and TRBJ2-2; D is uncertain. V lost 5 bases and J lost 3, with 7 bases in between. The length of the CDR3 is 13 residues. Germline CDR1 is MRHNA and CDR2 is SNTAGT. The CDR3 sequence is CASSRGDTGELFF. The CDR3 bases are TGTGCCAGCAGTCGAGGAGACACCGGGGAGCTGTTTTTT.

The rearrangement uses TRBV30 and TRBJ2-3; D is uncertain. CDR1 and CDR2 from the germline V gene are GTSNPN and SVGIG (reference sequence). V was cut by 2 bases and J by 4 bases, with 10 bases left in between. This CDR3 is built from 13 residues. CDR3 protein: CAWSLQRADTQYF. DNA of the CDR3: TGTGCCTGGAGTTTGCAACGGGCAGATACGCAGTATTTT.

This clonotype came up a few times. The junction shows a germline mismatch at one end, possibly a read error. The chain has TRBV29-1 and TRBJ2-7, with a tentative D call TRBD2 (6 bases). Germline CDR1 is SQVTM and CDR2 is ANQGSEA. The CDR3 is 13 amino acids. Written as DNA, the CDR3 is TGCAGCGTTGCTAGCGAGATTTCCTACGAGCAGTATTTC. Amino acid sequence: CSVASEISYEQYF.

In the case of this clonotype: One end of the junction varies from germline; a read error may be responsible. The chain employs TRBV20-1 and TRBJ2-5; tentatively, D is TRBD2 (5 bases). CDR1 DFQATT and CDR2 SNEGSKA come from the germline V gene (reference sequence). The length of the CDR3 is 13 residues. The CDR3 sequence is CSGRDRVNETQYF. DNA for the CDR3: TGCAGTGGCCGGGATAGGGTAAATGAGACCCAATACTTC.

A remark on this clonotype: This could be a read error, since a much larger clone is one nucleotide away. The rearrangement uses TRBV5-1 and TRBJ2-5; D unresolved. V lost 8 bases and J 0 bases, leaving 11 bases between the germline ends. Per germline, CDR1 SGHRS and CDR2 YFSETQ. The CDR3 contains 13 residues. The CDR3 DNA follows: TGCGCCAGGAGCCTTGGGAACCAAGAGACCCAGTACTTC. It yields the protein CARSLGNQETQYF.

This chain links TRBV24-1 with TRBJ1-5, with unresolved D. V shed 4 bases and J shed 11 bases, with 14 bases lying between them. Per germline, CDR1 KGHDR and CDR2 SFDVKD. The CDR3 has 13 residues. In DNA form, the CDR3 reads TGTGCCACCAGTGACTTTAAAGGGCAGTCCCAGCATTTT. Its protein product is CATSDFKGQSQHF.

As for this clonotype: A read error may account for a junction end that differs from germline. The V and J genes are TRBV12-3 or TRBV12-4 and TRBJ2-5, with D maybe TRBD2 (7 bases). CDR3 length equals 17 residues. CDR3 DNA: TGTGCCAGCAGCCCCCCTGTCGGGGGGCGCGATAGGGAGACCCGGTACTTC. It translates to CASSPPVGGRDRETRYF.

As regards this clonotype: The CDR3 carries no conserved terminal phenylalanine or tryptophan, so it likely arises from a read error. DNA for the CDR3: TGCAGTGCTAGAGTTGGGACAGGGGTGGGAGATATGCAGTATCTT. Its translation is CSARVGTGVGDMQYL. This rearrangement joins TRBV20-1 to TRBJ2-3; TRBD1 aligns across 10 bases. Germline V gene data show CDR1 as DFQATT and CDR2 as SNEGSKA (reference sequence). The CDR3 contains 15 residues.

Regarding this clonotype: A junction end diverges from the germline sequence, so it may reflect a read error. This chain links TRBV7-9 with TRBJ2-1, with no clear D. Germline lookup yields CDR1 SEHNR and CDR2 FQNEAQ (reference sequence). CDR3 length: 15 amino acids. The chain's CDR3 is CPSSLGPGASNEQFF. CDR3 in DNA: TGTCCCAGCAGCTTAGGCCCAGGAGCCAGTAATGAGCAGTTCTTC.

Comment on this clonotype: The missing conserved phenylalanine or tryptophan at the end of this CDR3 makes a read error likely. The V gene is TRBV6-2 or TRBV6-3, the J gene TRBJ1-2; no firm D call. Trimming cost V 7 bases and J 8 bases, with 17 bases left between them. The CDR3 is 13 residues long. The germline V gene has CDR1 MNHEY and CDR2 SVGEGT. The CDR3 nucleotides are TGTGCCAGCAACCCGATTGGGGTTGCCGGCTACACCCTC. This encodes CASNPIGVAGYTL.

A word on this clonotype: The junction does not match germline at one end; this may be a read error. CDR3 sequence reads: CSIGTGPGIEQYF. CDR3 in DNA: TGTAGCATTGGGACAGGACCGGGAATCGAGCAGTACTTC. This rearrangement joins TRBV29-1 to TRBJ2-7; 8 nucleotides agree with TRBD1. Germline loops: CDR1 SQVTM, CDR2 ANQGSEA. There are 13 residues in the CDR3.

This clonotype was seen only once. Here the CDR3 DNA reads TGCGCCAGCAATGAAGGAGGGGGCCCTAACGAGCAATACGTC. The encoded protein is CASNEGGGPNEQYV. The chain combines TRBV10-1 with TRBJ2-7, with a possible D match to TRBD1 (7 bases). In germline, CDR1 is WNHNN, CDR2 SYGVQD (reference sequence). The CDR3 is 14 residues long.

CDR3 protein: CASSMDTGELFF. The CDR3 region has the DNA TGTGCCAGCAGTATGGACACCGGGGAGCTGTTTTTT. The rearrangement links TRBV6-4 to TRBJ2-2; D is undetermined. V lost 5 bases, J lost 3 bases, and 4 bases lay in between. The CDR3 is 12 residues long. Germline loops: CDR1 MRHNA, CDR2 SNTAGT.

This clonotype appeared a single time. An end of the junction differs from the germline gene, which may be a read error. The rearrangement links TRBV7-9 to TRBJ2-5; perhaps TRBD1 as D (6 bases). The germline CDR1 and CDR2 sequences are SEHNR and FQNEAQ (reference sequence). The CDR3 contains 17 residues. CDR3 sequence reads: CTSSSPGSGAGREAQYF. CDR3 nucleotides: TGTACCAGCAGCTCACCAGGGTCAGGGGCAGGAAGAGAGGCCCAATACTTC.

The chain carries TRBV10-1 and TRBJ2-7; perhaps TRBD2 as D (6 bases). V gave up 10 bases and J gave up 5 bases, with 21 bases separating them. The CDR3 sequence is 14 residues long. CDR1 and CDR2 (germline): WNHNN, SYGVQD (reference sequence). The CDR3 sequence: CANSEGGNPNEQYV. CDR3 bases: TGCGCCAATAGTGAAGGAGGGAACCCTAACGAGCAGTACGTC.

On this clonotype: The junction does not match germline at one end; this may be a read error. The chain joins TRBV6-5 to TRBJ2-1; 9 bases agree with TRBD2. This CDR3 has 17 residues. Germline CDR1 is MNHEY and CDR2 is SVGAGI. The CDR3, as DNA: TGTGCCGGCAGACTAACCGGGACTAGCTTTCTGGGCAGTGAGCAGTTCTTC. Its translation: CAGRLTGTSFLGSEQFF.